These T cell receptor beta chains were read from a single sample in a study of brain T cells in children with intractable seizures. The data were produced by immunoSEQ multiplex PCR, yet TCRdb's version contains in-frame clones alone and is incomplete. The repertoire consists of 340,000 or so clones, with 85% to 95% occurring once and the leading ten covering approximately 5%. The sequences come from peripheral blood, collected 4 to 6 months after surgery. The receptors were gathered from a boy under three years old with tuberous sclerosis and intractable seizures. The CDR3 runs from the conserved cysteine through the conserved F or W. Each record gives: V gene, J gene, D gene, clone size, CDR3 DNA, CDR3 protein. The D gene is left open where the match is weak. Clone sizes are given selectively: once, few, many, or a class where the clone is expanded.

V: TRBV6-1; J: TRBJ2-7; D: NA; size: once; DNA: TGTGCCAGCAGTGAACGACAATCCTACGAGCAGTACTTC; CDR3: CASSERQSYEQYF
V: TRBV14; J: TRBJ2-7; D: TRBD2; size: NA; DNA: TGTGCCAGCAGCCAAGAGCTAGCGGGAAGCTACGAGCAGTACTTC; CDR3: CASSQELAGSYEQYF
V: TRBV11-2; J: TRBJ1-5; D: NA; size: NA; DNA: TGTGCCAGCAGCTTAGACAGCAATCAGCCCCAGCATTTT; CDR3: CASSLDSNQPQHF
V: TRBV5-8; J: TRBJ2-1; D: NA; size: NA; DNA: TGTGCCAGCAGCTTCGGGCTGGACTCCTACAATGAGCAGTTCTTC; CDR3: CASSFGLDSYNEQFF
V: TRBV9; J: TRBJ2-6; D: TRBD1; size: NA; DNA: TGTGCCAGCGCCGACAGGGGTGCTGGGGCCAACGTCCTGACTTTC; CDR3: CASADRGAGANVLTF
V: TRBV7-9; J: TRBJ1-3; D: NA; size: NA; DNA: TGTGCCAGCAGCTTACCCCGACAAGAATCTGGCAACACCATATATTTT; CDR3: CASSLPRQESGNTIYF
V: TRBV11-1; J: TRBJ2-1; D: NA; size: NA; DNA: TGTGCCAGCAGCCGATTGGTGGGCAGCTCCTACAATGAGCAGTTCTTC; CDR3: CASSRLVGSSYNEQFF
V: TRBV9; J: TRBJ2-7; D: NA; size: NA; DNA: TGTGCCAGCAGCGCTGGCGAGGCTATTCTCCCCTACGAGCAGTACTTC; CDR3: CASSAGEAILPYEQYF
V: TRBV15; J: TRBJ2-2; D: TRBD1; size: NA; DNA: TGTGCCACGAACATAGTACAGGGGGCGAACACCGGGGAGCTGTTTTTT; CDR3: CATNIVQGANTGELFF
V: TRBV19; J: TRBJ1-2; D: NA; size: NA; DNA: TGTGCCAGTAGCCCACGAGGACGTAATGGCTACACCTTC; CDR3: CASSPRGRNGYTF
V: TRBV4-1; J: TRBJ2-1; D: TRBD2; size: NA; DNA: TGCGCCAGCAGCCAAAGGTCACTAGCGGGGAACAATGAGCAGTTCTTC; CDR3: CASSQRSLAGNNEQFF
V: TRBV9; J: TRBJ1-1; D: NA; size: NA; DNA: TGTGCCAGCAGCGGACAAACGGGGACTGAAGCTTTCTTT; CDR3: CASSGQTGTEAFF
V: TRBV20-1; J: TRBJ2-5; D: NA; size: NA; DNA: TGCAGTGCTAGATATTTGGAGACCCAGTACTTC; CDR3: CSARYLETQYF